The source of this T cell receptor beta chain is a study of post-analysis software for immune sequencing data. General observations from the study: Patients carried four or five TRBV segments more frequently than controls did, and TRBV5-6, TRBV5-1 and TRBV20-1 were among them.

TCR beta libraries were prepared from cDNA with unique molecular identifiers. MiXCR, run by TCRdb on the PCR reads, gives a single entry per CDR3 protein. The sample yields a few hundred thousand distinct CDR3 sequences, approximately 38% seen once. The length of the CDR3 is 15 residues. Losses at the gene ends were 5 bases for V and 0 bases for J; bases not matched to a gene: 4. The table lists this clonotype with a few counts. What it recognizes is unknown. The source of this sequence is a girl under 18 with multiple sclerosis. Sequenced input: blood. This chain links TRBV12-3 or TRBV12-4 with TRBJ1-1, with 9 bases that match TRBD1. In DNA form, the CDR3 reads TGTGCCAGCAGTGCCGGGACAGGGATGAACACTGAAGCTTTCTTT. Its protein product is CASSAGTGMNTEAFF.